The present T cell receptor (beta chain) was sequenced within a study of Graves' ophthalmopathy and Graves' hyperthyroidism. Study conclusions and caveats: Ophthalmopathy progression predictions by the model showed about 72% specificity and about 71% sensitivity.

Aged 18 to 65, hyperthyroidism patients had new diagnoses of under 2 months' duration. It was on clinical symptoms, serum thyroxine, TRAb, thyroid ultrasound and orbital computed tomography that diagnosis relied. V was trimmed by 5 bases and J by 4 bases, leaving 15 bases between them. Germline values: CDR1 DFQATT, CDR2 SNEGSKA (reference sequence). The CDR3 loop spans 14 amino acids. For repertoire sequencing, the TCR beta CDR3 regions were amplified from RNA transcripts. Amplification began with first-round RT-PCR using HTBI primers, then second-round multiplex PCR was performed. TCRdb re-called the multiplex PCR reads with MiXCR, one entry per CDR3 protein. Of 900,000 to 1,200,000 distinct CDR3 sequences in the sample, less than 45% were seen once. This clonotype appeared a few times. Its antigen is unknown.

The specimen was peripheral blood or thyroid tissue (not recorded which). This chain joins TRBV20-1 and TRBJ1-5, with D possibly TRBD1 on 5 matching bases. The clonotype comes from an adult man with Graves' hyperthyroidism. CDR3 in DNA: TGCAGTGCTGGGGTTGACGGACAAAATCAGCCCCAGCATTTT. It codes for CSAGVDGQNQPQHF.